This T cell receptor (beta chain) was sequenced in a study of OX40 agonist ivuxolimab in advanced cancers. Germline V lookup: CDR1 SQVTM, CDR2 ANQGSEA. This CDR3 region has 16 residues. V was clipped by 4 bases and J by 3 bases; unmatched bases: 11. Profiled with immunoSEQ multiplex PCR; TCRdb holds only in-frame clones, not every one. This sample has 60,000 or so clones; almost 95% occur once, and the top ten carry around an eighth. The receptor's source is an adult with an advanced solid tumor such as melanoma, head and neck, liver or kidney cancer. The genes are TRBV29-1 and TRBJ2-7; TRBD1 matches 11 bases. The sample consisted of CD4+ or CD8+ T cells sorted from blood, taken in a trial of the OX40 agonist ivuxolimab. The CDR3 sequence: CSVAGQGDKPYYEQYF. In nucleotides, the CDR3 is TGCAGCGTTGCGGGACAGGGGGACAAACCCTACTACGAGCAGTACTTC.